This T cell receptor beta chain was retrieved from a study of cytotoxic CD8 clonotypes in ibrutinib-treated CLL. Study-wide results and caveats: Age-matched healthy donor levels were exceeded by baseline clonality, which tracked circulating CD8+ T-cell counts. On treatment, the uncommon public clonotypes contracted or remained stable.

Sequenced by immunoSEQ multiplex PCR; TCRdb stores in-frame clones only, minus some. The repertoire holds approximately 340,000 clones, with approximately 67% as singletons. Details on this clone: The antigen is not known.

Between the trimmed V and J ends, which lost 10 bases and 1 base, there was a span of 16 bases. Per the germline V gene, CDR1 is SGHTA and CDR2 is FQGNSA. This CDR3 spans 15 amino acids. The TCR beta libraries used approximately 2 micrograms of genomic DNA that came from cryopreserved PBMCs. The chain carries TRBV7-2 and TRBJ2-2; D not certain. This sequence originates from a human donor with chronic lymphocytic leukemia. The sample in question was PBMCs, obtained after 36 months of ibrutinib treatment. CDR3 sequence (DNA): TGTGCCACGATTCTAGGGCTTATGAACACCGGGGAGCTGTTTTTT. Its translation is CATILGLMNTGELFF.